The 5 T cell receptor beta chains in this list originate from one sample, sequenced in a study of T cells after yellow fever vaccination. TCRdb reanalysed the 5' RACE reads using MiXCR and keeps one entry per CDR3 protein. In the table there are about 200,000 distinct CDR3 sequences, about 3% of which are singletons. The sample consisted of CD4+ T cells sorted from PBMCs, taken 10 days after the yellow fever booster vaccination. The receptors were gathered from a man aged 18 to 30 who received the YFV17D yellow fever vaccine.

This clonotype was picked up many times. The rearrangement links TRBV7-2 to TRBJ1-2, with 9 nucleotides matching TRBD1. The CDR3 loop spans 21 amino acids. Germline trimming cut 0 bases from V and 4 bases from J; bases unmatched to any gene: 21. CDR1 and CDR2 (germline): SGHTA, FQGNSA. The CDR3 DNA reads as TGTGCCAGCAGCTTAGCGTTTAAGTTAAAGAGAGGACAGGGGTCAGGCTATGGCTACACCTTC. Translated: CASSLAFKLKRGQGSGYGYTF.

CDR3 DNA: TGTGCCAGCAGCCGGACAGGGAACAATCAGCCCCAGCATTTT. Translated, it gives CASSRTGNNQPQHF. The chain links TRBV5-6 to TRBJ1-5; 8 nucleotides agree with TRBD1. J gave up 3 bases and V 4 bases, and 3 bases lay outside the gene matches. The length of the CDR3 is 14 residues. Germline V gives CDR1 SGHDT, CDR2 YYEEEE.

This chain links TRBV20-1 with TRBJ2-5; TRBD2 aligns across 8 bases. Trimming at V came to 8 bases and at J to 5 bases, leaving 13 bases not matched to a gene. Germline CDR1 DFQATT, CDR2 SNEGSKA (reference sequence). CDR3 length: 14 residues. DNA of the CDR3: TGCAGTCCCCCCCGGGCGGGGGGAGTTGAGACCCAGTACTTC. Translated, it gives CSPPRAGGVETQYF.

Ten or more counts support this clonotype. CDR3 loop: CASSPRGQVPEQYF. CDR3 coding DNA: TGTGCCAGCAGCCCCAGGGGACAGGTCCCCGAGCAGTACTTC. V is TRBV5-4 and J is TRBJ2-7; 8 nucleotides line up with TRBD1. The CDR3 spans 14 residues. The V segment lost 4 bases and the J segment 6 bases; nucleotides outside the gene matches: 9. From germline, CDR1 is SGHNT and CDR2 YYREEE (reference sequence).

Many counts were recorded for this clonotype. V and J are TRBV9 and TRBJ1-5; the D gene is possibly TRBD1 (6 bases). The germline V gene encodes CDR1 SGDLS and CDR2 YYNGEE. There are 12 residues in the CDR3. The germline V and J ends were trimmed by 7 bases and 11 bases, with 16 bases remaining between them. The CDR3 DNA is TGTGCCAGCCCCAGTCCAGGGGCGGCCCAGCATTTT. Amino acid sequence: CASPSPGAAQHF.